A single sample gave rise to the 28 T cell receptor beta chains below, sequenced in a study of CD8+CD57+ T cells in acquired aplastic anemia. The use of genomic DNA as template underpinned the TCR beta VDJ and CDR3 profiling. TCRdb redid the calling of the reads with MiXCR, one entry per CDR3 protein. The repertoire holds 150,000 to 200,000 distinct CDR3 sequences, with approximately 44% as singletons. The sample was sorted CD4+, CD8+, or CD8+CD57+ T cells (not recorded which) from PBMCs. Every receptor here comes from a human donor in good health.

The chain joins TRBV7-2 to TRBJ1-1; 7 bases are a match to TRBD1. Per the germline V gene, CDR1 is SGHTA and CDR2 is FQGNSA. V lost 5 bases to trimming and J lost 7 bases; unmatched junction nucleotides: 4. CDR3 length equals 12 residues. The CDR3 reads CASSQNRGEAFF. DNA of the CDR3: TGTGCCAGCAGCCAGAACAGGGGTGAAGCTTTCTTT.

The chain combines TRBV10-2 with TRBJ2-1, with 8 bases lining up with TRBD2. Trimming took 8 bases from V and 8 from J; bases not matched to a gene: 8. This CDR3 comprises 13 residues. Looked up from germline, CDR1 is WSHSY and CDR2 is SAAADI. The CDR3 DNA reads as TGCGCCAGCGGGCCCAACGGGAGGGATGAGCAGTTCTTC. This codes for CASGPNGRDEQFF.

This clonotype has at least ten counts. The CDR3 nucleotides read TGTGCCAGCAGCGGGCGGCGGTCCTATAATTCACCCCTCCACTTT. It translates to CASSGRRSYNSPLHF. V and J are TRBV9 and TRBJ1-6; D gene ambiguous. Germline CDR1 reads SGDLS; CDR2 reads YYNGEE. CDR3 length: 15 amino acids. The V end lost 3 bases, the J end lost 1 base, and 8 bases lay between the germline ends.

The genes are TRBV2 and TRBJ2-1; D gene unclear. V was trimmed by 2 bases and J by 13 bases, leaving 6 bases between them. Germline lookup yields CDR1 SNHLY and CDR2 FYNNEI. The CDR3 consists of 10 residues. The DNA of the CDR3 is TGTGCCAGCAGTGAACAGGTCCAGTTCTTC. It yields the protein CASSEQVQFF.

This clonotype occurred many times. The junction and the germline gene differ at one end; a read error may be behind it. This chain uses TRBV10-3 with TRBJ2-5; 9 bases fit TRBD1. The CDR3 totals 16 residues. The V gene's germline CDR1 is ENHRY and CDR2 SYGVKD. The CDR3 region is CAISVGTGPNQEAQYF. The CDR3 nucleotides read TGTGCCATCAGTGTGGGGACAGGGCCGAACCAAGAGGCCCAGTACTTC.

V is TRBV7-2 and J is TRBJ2-1; 10 bases are shared with TRBD2. There are 14 residues in the CDR3. From germline, CDR1 is SGHTA and CDR2 FQGNSA. V dropped 1 base and J dropped 10; count of bases not matched to a gene: 4. CDR3 loop: CASSLGSLAGEQFF. The CDR3, as DNA: TGTGCCAGCAGCTTAGGCTCACTAGCGGGGGAGCAGTTCTTC.

The CDR3 DNA follows: TGTGCCAGTAACCCCGGGACCGCTAACTATGGCTACACCTTC. Protein product: CASNPGTANYGYTF. J is TRBJ1-2 and V is TRBV19, with D perhaps matching TRBD1 (5 bases). Trimming stripped 7 bases from V and 0 bases from J, with 12 bases between. CDR1 is LNHDA, CDR2 SQIVND, per germline (reference sequence). CDR3 length: 14 amino acids.

V gene TRBV3-1 combines with J gene TRBJ2-2; possible D gene TRBD2, 5 bases. Germline-derived CDR1 and CDR2 are LGHDT and YNNKEL (reference sequence). V was shortened by 2 bases and J by 8 bases, with 15 bases between the two germline ends. The CDR3 loop spans 15 amino acids. Here the CDR3 DNA reads TGTGCCAGCAGCCAACCCCCGGGTAGCGTGGGGGAGCTGTTTTTT. As protein: CASSQPPGSVGELFF.

V usage is TRBV19 and J usage is TRBJ1-5; D call uncertain. V was trimmed by 3 bases and J by 0 bases, leaving 9 bases between them. Looked up from germline, CDR1 is LNHDA and CDR2 is SQIVND (reference sequence). The CDR3 has 15 residues. The CDR3 nucleotides are TGTGCCAGTAGTATGTCACTTAGTAGCAATCAGCCCCAGCATTTT. As protein: CASSMSLSSNQPQHF.

The chain carries TRBV18 and TRBJ2-5, with 13 nucleotides matching TRBD2. The CDR3 length is 16 residues. Germline CDR1 and CDR2: KGHSH and LQKENI. V lost 3 bases and J lost 1; bases outside the gene matches: 2. The CDR3 spells CASSPGLAGVQETQYF. The CDR3 coding sequence is TGTGCCAGCTCACCCGGACTAGCGGGGGTCCAAGAGACCCAGTACTTC.

Many counts were recorded for this clonotype. This chain uses TRBV20-1 with TRBJ2-7, with 8 bases that match TRBD2. With V trimmed by 5 bases and J by 3 bases, 9 bases remained unmatched. The V gene's germline CDR1 is DFQATT and CDR2 SNEGSKA (reference sequence). CDR3 size: 14 residues. In nucleotides, the CDR3 is TGCAGTGCTCAGGAGCGGGAGAGGGTCTACGAGCAGTACTTC. This codes for CSAQERERVYEQYF.

This clonotype was seen more than once but under ten times. V and J are TRBV6-1 and TRBJ1-1, with a tentative D call TRBD1 (6 bases). V was cut by 7 bases and J by 1 base, with 16 bases left in between. This CDR3 is 15 amino acids long. The V gene's germline CDR1 is MNHNS and CDR2 SASEGT. The CDR3 protein is CASKEDSLGNTEAFF. The CDR3 region has the DNA TGTGCCAGCAAAGAGGACAGCCTCGGGAACACTGAAGCTTTCTTT.

This clonotype was counted at least ten times. The chain recombines TRBV5-1 with TRBJ2-2; no reliable D call. The CDR3 extends over 14 amino acids. Germline CDR1 is SGHRS and CDR2 is YFSETQ. The ends were cut back, 6 bases at V and 6 bases at J, with 15 bases in the middle. The CDR3, as DNA: TGCGCCAGCACCCTTCTACCTGTACCCGGGGAGCTGTTTTTT. Translated, it gives CASTLLPVPGELFF.

This clonotype has a single count. This chain connects TRBV2 to TRBJ2-7; D is possibly TRBD1 (5 bases). The CDR3 totals 14 residues. Germline V gives CDR1 SNHLY, CDR2 FYNNEI. The germline V and J ends were trimmed by 3 bases and 5 bases, with 14 bases remaining between them. The CDR3 region has the DNA TGTGCCAGCAGTGAGGGCAGGGTGGTCAACGAGCAGTACTTC. Residues: CASSEGRVVNEQYF.

Points on this clonotype: The conserved phenylalanine or tryptophan normally closing the CDR3 is absent here, so this likely arose from a read error. The chain uses TRBV10-2 and TRBJ2-7; 7 nucleotides line up with TRBD1. CDR1 is WSHSY and CDR2 is SAAADI in the germline V gene. The CDR3 loop spans 15 amino acids. Trimming took 10 bases from V and 2 from J; bases not matched to a gene: 14. DNA for the CDR3: TGCGCCACCCAAACTCTCGACAGGGCTACCTACGAGCAGTACTCC. Residues: CATQTLDRATYEQYS.

This chain joins TRBV11-1 and TRBJ2-1; 8 positions agree with TRBD2. Trimming took 6 bases from V and 3 from J; bases not matched to a gene: 7. The CDR3 contains 15 residues. The germline CDR1 and CDR2 sequences are SGHAT and FQDESV (reference sequence). In DNA form, the CDR3 reads TGTGCCAGCAGGGACCTGGCGGGGGGCTACAATGAGCAGTTCTTC. This translates into CASRDLAGGYNEQFF.

This clonotype was found once. J is TRBJ2-5 and V is TRBV2; D might be TRBD1 or TRBD2, each matching 5 bases. The CDR3 contains 14 residues. From germline, CDR1 is SNHLY and CDR2 FYNNEI. V was pared by 1 base and J by 5 bases, with 11 bases between. The CDR3 sequence is CASSEGIGEETQYF. In nucleotides, the CDR3 is TGTGCCAGCAGTGAAGGGATAGGGGAGGAGACCCAGTACTTC. The variable domain in full, completed from reference TRBV2 and TRBJ2-5, reads EPEVTQTPSHQVTQMGQEVILRCVPISNHLYFYWYRQILGQKVEFLVSFYNNEISEKSEIFDDQFSVERPDGSNFTLKIRSTKLEDSAMYFCASSEGIGEETQYFGPGTRLLVL.

CDR3 DNA sequence: TGTGCCAGCAGGTATAGCGGGGAGCTGTTTTTT. Its protein product is CASRYSGELFF. This rearrangement joins TRBV12-3 or TRBV12-4 to TRBJ2-2; D remains ambiguous. Trimming stripped 6 bases from V and 7 bases from J, with 6 bases between. This CDR3 has 11 residues.

This clonotype occurred many times. This chain connects TRBV25-1 to TRBJ2-2, with D hard to call. The CDR3 has 14 residues. V gave up 5 bases and J gave up 8 bases, with 15 bases separating them. Germline V lookup: CDR1 MGHDK, CDR2 SYGVNS. The DNA for the CDR3 is TGTGCCAGCAGTCCCCCCGACACAACTGGGGAGCTGTTTTTT. It specifies CASSPPDTTGELFF. Together with reference TRBV25-1 and TRBJ2-2, the CDR3 gives the full variable domain: EADIYQTPRYLVIGTGKKITLECSQTMGHDKMYWYQQDPGMELHLIHYSYGVNSTEKGDLSSESTVSRIRTEHFPLTLESARPSHTSQYLCASSPPDTTGELFFGEGSRLTVL.

The V call is TRBV29-1, the J call TRBJ1-1; 9 bases agree with TRBD1. CDR1 SQVTM and CDR2 ANQGSEA come from the germline V gene. The CDR3 has 14 amino acids. The DNA of the CDR3 is TGCGCCAGCAGCTCTACGACAGGGGGCACTGAAGCTTTCTTT. Its translation is CASSSTTGGTEAFF.

This clonotype was seen ten or more times. The chain is built from TRBV19 and TRBJ2-2; 7 bases agree with TRBD2. The V gene's germline CDR1 is LNHDA and CDR2 SQIVND (reference sequence). The CDR3 has 15 residues. Trimming cost V 6 bases and J 6 bases; bases outside gene matches: 10. CDR3 region: CASRKRDGGSGELFF. CDR3 nucleotides: TGTGCCAGTAGGAAGCGGGATGGAGGCTCCGGGGAGCTGTTTTTT. The full variable domain, completed using reference TRBV19 and TRBJ2-2, is DGGITQSPKYLFRKEGQNVTLSCEQNLNHDAMYWYRQDPGQGLRLIYYSQIVNDFQKGDIAEGYSVSREKKESFPLTVTSAQKNPTAFYLCASRKRDGGSGELFFGEGSRLTVL.

This clonotype has just a few counts. This sequence joins TRBV12-3 or TRBV12-4 and TRBJ1-5; 10 nucleotides match TRBD1. This CDR3 is built from 14 residues. V dropped 5 bases and J dropped 9; count of bases not matched to a gene: 7. The CDR3 DNA reads TGTGCCAGCAGTCCGGACAGGGGGATTGTGCCCCAGCATTTT. Its protein is CASSPDRGIVPQHF.

The chain couples TRBV29-1 to TRBJ2-7, with 8 bases matching TRBD2. Germline values: CDR1 SQVTM, CDR2 ANQGSEA. The CDR3 is 12 amino acids. V gave up 8 bases and J gave up 5 bases; unmatched junction bases: 8. The CDR3 DNA follows: TGCAGCCCCTGGACTAGCCCCCACGAGCAGTACTTC. Translation gives CSPWTSPHEQYF.

The table lists this clonotype with many counts. The chain joins TRBV6-1 to TRBJ1-3, with D unclear. The CDR3 runs 13 residues. Per the germline V gene, CDR1 is MNHNS and CDR2 is SASEGT. Trimming cost V 6 bases and J 6 bases, with 12 bases left between them. This CDR3 reads CASSPGFVNTIYF. Written as DNA, the CDR3 is TGTGCCAGCAGCCCCGGATTTGTAAACACCATATATTTT.

The sample holds many counts of this clonotype. The chain has TRBV6-5 and TRBJ2-6; 7 bases map to TRBD1. J lost 2 bases, V lost 2 bases, and 9 bases had no gene match. Germline CDR1 reads MNHEY; CDR2 reads SVGAGI. This CDR3 has 18 residues. The CDR3 DNA follows: TGTGCCAGCAGTTACGAGGGGGCTCAGGCCGCTGGGGCCAACGTCCTGACTTTC. This sequence encodes CASSYEGAQAAGANVLTF.

This clonotype has a count of ten or more. This chain uses TRBV7-3 with TRBJ1-1, with 7 bases identical to TRBD1. The V gene's germline CDR1 is SGHTA and CDR2 FQGTGA. The CDR3 covers 14 residues. With V trimmed by 5 bases and J by 10 bases, 13 bases remained unmatched. The CDR3 coding sequence is TGTGCCAGCAGCCCCACAGGGGCAGATGTGTTAGCTTTCTTT. It is translated as CASSPTGADVLAFF.

This clonotype was counted a single time. The chain recombines TRBV12-3 or TRBV12-4 with TRBJ2-7; 8 nucleotides agree with TRBD2. The CDR3 covers 14 residues. Losses at the gene ends were 3 bases for V and 4 bases for J; bases not matched to a gene: 5. This chain's CDR3 is CASSFGTRGYEQYF. As DNA, the CDR3 is TGTGCCAGCAGTTTTGGGACTAGGGGTTACGAGCAGTACTTC.

The chain combines TRBV6-1 with TRBJ2-7; 12 bases are shared with TRBD2. The CDR3 runs to 16 residues. Germline assignment: CDR1 MNHNS and CDR2 SASEGT. V trimming: 8 bases; J trimming: 0 bases; junction bases outside the gene matches: 8. As DNA, the CDR3 is TGTGCCAGCTGTACTAGCGGGGGGAAGAGCTCCTACGAGCAGTACTTC. It translates to CASCTSGGKSSYEQYF.